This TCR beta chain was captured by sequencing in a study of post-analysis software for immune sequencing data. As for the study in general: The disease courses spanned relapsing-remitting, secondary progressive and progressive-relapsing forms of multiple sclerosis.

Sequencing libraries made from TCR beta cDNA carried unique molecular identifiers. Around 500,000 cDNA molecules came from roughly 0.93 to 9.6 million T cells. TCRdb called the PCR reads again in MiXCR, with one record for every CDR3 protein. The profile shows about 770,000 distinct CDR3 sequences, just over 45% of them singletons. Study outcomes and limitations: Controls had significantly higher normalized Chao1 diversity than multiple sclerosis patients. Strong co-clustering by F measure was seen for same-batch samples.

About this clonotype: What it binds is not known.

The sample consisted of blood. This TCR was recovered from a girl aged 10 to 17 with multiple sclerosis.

The CDR3 protein is CASSPEGKYEQYF. CDR3 DNA: TGTGCCAGCAGCCCGGAAGGTAAATACGAGCAGTACTTC. This chain uses TRBV5-4 with TRBJ2-5, with D uncertain. TRBJ2-7 explains the end of the DNA better; the J call may be wrong. The CDR3 has 13 amino acids. Germline assignment: CDR1 SGHNT and CDR2 YYREEE (reference sequence).